One and the same sample provided the 27 T cell receptor beta chains below, sequenced in a study of blood T cell repertoires in COVID-19. Sequenced by immunoSEQ multiplex PCR; TCRdb stores in-frame clones only, minus some. The profile shows about 280,000 clones, 82% of them singletons. The sample was PBMCs or T cells enriched from blood (not recorded which). All receptors derive from a man aged 35 to 55 who had been exposed to COVID-19.

V and J are TRBV6-6 and TRBJ1-1; 7 bases are shared with TRBD1. The V segment lost 7 bases and the J segment 0 bases; nucleotides outside the gene matches: 5. This CDR3 spans 14 amino acids. CDR1 and CDR2 (germline): MNHNY, SVGAGI (reference sequence). The CDR3 reads CASNTGDLNTEAFF. CDR3 coding DNA: TGTGCCAGCAACACAGGGGACCTGAACACTGAAGCTTTCTTT.

V and J are TRBV30 and TRBJ2-1; perhaps TRBD2 as D (7 bases). The CDR3 is 14 amino acids. Germline V CDR1 and CDR2: GTSNPN, SVGIG (reference sequence). V was shortened by 4 bases and J by 5 bases, with 15 bases between the two germline ends. The CDR3 here is CAWMRGGGNNEQFF. CDR3 coding DNA: TGTGCCTGGATGAGGGGAGGGGGTAACAATGAGCAGTTCTTC.

This chain connects TRBV5-8 to TRBJ1-5, with D unclear. V lost 4 bases and J 6 bases, leaving 8 bases between the germline ends. The CDR3 sequence is 12 residues long. CDR1 is SGHTS and CDR2 is YDEGEE in the germline V gene. In DNA form, the CDR3 reads TGTGCCAGCAGCCTCCCGGGTCAGCCCCAGCATTTT. Its translation: CASSLPGQPQHF.

The chain joins TRBV7-3 to TRBJ1-1, with D uncertain. The CDR3 is 13 residues long. Trimming stripped 6 bases from V and 0 bases from J, with 8 bases between. Germline CDR1 reads SGHTA; CDR2 reads FQGTGA. The CDR3 DNA reads as TGTGCCAGCAGTCTACAGATGAACACTGAAGCTTTCTTT. It encodes CASSLQMNTEAFF.

Turning to this clone: The sample has other DNA sequences that encode this CDR3 too. V and J are TRBV19 and TRBJ2-6; D possibly corresponds to TRBD2 (5 bases). Germline CDR1 LNHDA, CDR2 SQIVND (reference sequence). Trimming left V 7 bases short and J 0 bases short, with 10 bases between. This CDR3 is built from 15 residues. The CDR3 sequence: CASNSGSSGANVLTF. In DNA form, the CDR3 reads TGTGCCAGTAATTCGGGGAGCTCTGGGGCCAACGTCCTGACTTTC.

The chain couples TRBV19 to TRBJ1-3; D ambiguous. V shed 6 bases and J shed 0 bases, with 9 bases lying between them. Germline CDR1 reads LNHDA; CDR2 reads SQIVND (reference sequence). The CDR3 contains 14 residues. The DNA for the CDR3 is TGTGCCAGTAGGCCTCTGAGCTCTGGAAACACCATATATTTT. It is translated as CASRPLSSGNTIYF.

This clone was picked up one time. The chain links TRBV19 to TRBJ1-1, with D tentatively TRBD1 (5 bases). The CDR3 is made up of 13 amino acids. The germline V gene encodes CDR1 LNHDA and CDR2 SQIVND (reference sequence). V lost 8 bases to trimming and J lost 1 base, with 11 bases between them. CDR3 amino acids: CASRQQENTEAFF. The CDR3 DNA reads TGTGCCAGTCGACAACAGGAGAACACTGAAGCTTTCTTT.

The chain links TRBV12-5 to TRBJ1-1, with a possible D match to TRBD1 (5 bases). Trimming took 5 bases from V and 4 from J, leaving 11 bases between them. The CDR3 is made up of 13 amino acids. Germline values: CDR1 LGHNT, CDR2 FRNRAP. CDR3 coding DNA: TGTGCTAGTGGTCCTGACAGTGGCACTGAAGCTTTCTTT. Translating it yields CASGPDSGTEAFF.

V usage is TRBV6-1 and J usage is TRBJ1-1, with D perhaps matching TRBD1 (5 bases). This CDR3 is 13 amino acids long. Trimming shortened V by 2 bases and J by 8 bases, and 12 bases separated the two germline ends. Per germline, CDR1 MNHNS and CDR2 SASEGT. CDR3: CASSETPQGEAFF. The CDR3 DNA sequence: TGTGCCAGCAGTGAAACTCCGCAGGGCGAAGCTTTCTTT.

The chain couples TRBV9 to TRBJ2-1; 8 bases fit TRBD2. The CDR3 runs 15 residues. The J segment lost 8 bases and the V segment lost 4 bases, leaving 11 bases of the junction unmatched. CDR1 is SGDLS and CDR2 is YYNGEE in the germline V gene. DNA of the CDR3: TGTGCCAGCAGCCGGGGGGGCGGAGCAGGCGATGAGCAGTTCTTC. Translation gives CASSRGGGAGDEQFF.

The chain combines TRBV9 with TRBJ2-2; 12 positions agree with TRBD2. Unmatched junction bases numbered 3, after V lost 0 bases and J lost 6 bases. Germline V gives CDR1 SGDLS, CDR2 YYNGEE. This CDR3 is built from 16 residues. The CDR3, as DNA: TGTGCCAGCAGCGTAGTTCTAGCGGGAGGGCCCGGGGAGCTGTTTTTT. This gives the protein CASSVVLAGGPGELFF.

The rearrangement joins TRBV19 to TRBJ2-7, with TRBD2 matching over 13 bases. Germline V gene sequence: CDR1 LNHDA, CDR2 SQIVND (reference sequence). There are 16 residues in the CDR3. Trimming cost V 5 bases and J 3 bases; bases outside gene matches: 7. CDR3 coding DNA: TGTGCCAGTAGTCAACGGGGACTAGCGGGATTCTACGAGCAGTACTTC. Its translation is CASSQRGLAGFYEQYF.

The chain joins TRBV24-1 to TRBJ2-6; possible D gene TRBD2, 5 bases. CDR1 KGHDR and CDR2 SFDVKD come from the germline V gene. This CDR3 is 14 amino acids long. V dropped 5 bases and J dropped 2 bases, with 6 bases sitting between them. The CDR3 reads CATSVGAGANVLTF. CDR3 bases: TGTGCCACCAGTGTCGGGGCTGGGGCCAACGTCCTGACTTTC.

This clone is judged large (0.1 to 1%). The chain links TRBV5-4 to TRBJ2-7, with 11 bases identical to TRBD2. The CDR3 is made up of 14 amino acids. The V gene's germline CDR1 is SGHNT and CDR2 YYREEE (reference sequence). V gave up 4 bases and J gave up 4 bases; unmatched junction bases: 4. CDR3 amino acids: CASSPGTSGYEQYF. The CDR3 bases are TGTGCCAGCAGCCCCGGGACTAGCGGATACGAGCAGTACTTC.

V gene TRBV7-9 combines with J gene TRBJ2-7; no reliable D call. Trimming pared 4 bases from V and 3 bases from J, leaving 13 bases between. Germline CDR1 SEHNR, CDR2 FQNEAQ (reference sequence). CDR3 length equals 14 residues. The CDR3 DNA sequence: TGTGCCAGCAGCTCCTTTACCCGAGACTACGAGCAGTACTTC. Translated, it gives CASSSFTRDYEQYF. Variable domain in full (rest from reference TRBV7-9 and TRBJ2-7): DTGVSQNPRHKITKRGQNVTFRCDPISEHNRLYWYRQTLGQGPEFLTYFQNEAQLEKSRLLSDRFSAERPKGSFSTLEIQRTEQGDSAMYLCASSSFTRDYEQYFGPGTRLTVT.

The J gene is TRBJ2-1, the V gene TRBV30; tentative D call: TRBD1 (5 bases). The CDR3 length is 14 residues. The germline CDR1 and CDR2 sequences are GTSNPN and SVGIG (reference sequence). This CDR3 reads CASLGVKGYNEQFF. The DNA of the CDR3 is TGTGCGTCCTTAGGGGTGAAAGGCTACAATGAGCAGTTCTTC.

V gene TRBV11-1 combines with J gene TRBJ2-1; no firm D call. Between the trimmed V and J ends, which lost 3 bases and 6 bases, there was a span of 9 bases. Germline V gene sequence: CDR1 SGHAT, CDR2 FQDESV (reference sequence). The CDR3 is made up of 13 amino acids. Here the CDR3 reads CASSFPPPNEQFF. The CDR3, as DNA: TGTGCCAGCAGCTTCCCTCCCCCCAATGAGCAGTTCTTC.

This chain links TRBV7-3 with TRBJ2-3; TRBD2 matches 10 bases. Looked up from germline, CDR1 is SGHTA and CDR2 is FQGTGA. V shed 5 bases, J shed 0 bases, and the junction held 5 bases outside the gene matches. CDR3 length: 16 residues. The CDR3: CASSPSTSGSTDTQYF. CDR3 coding DNA: TGTGCCAGCAGCCCCTCGACTAGCGGGAGCACAGATACGCAGTATTTT.

CDR3 in amino acids: CASSSDMNTEAFF. CDR3 nucleotide sequence: TGTGCCAGCTCATCGGACATGAACACTGAAGCTTTCTTT. The chain carries TRBV18 and TRBJ1-1; the D gene is possibly TRBD1 (5 bases). This CDR3 has 13 residues. The V gene's germline CDR1 is KGHSH and CDR2 LQKENI. Trimming removed 5 bases from V and 0 bases from J, with 7 bases in between.

The rearrangement uses TRBV16 and TRBJ2-2; the match to TRBD2 covers 9 bases. Germline CDR1 is KGHSY and CDR2 is FQNENV. The CDR3 runs to 18 residues. V trimming: 6 bases; J trimming: 10 bases; junction bases outside the gene matches: 21. CDR3 residues: CASRTPLGVAGASEELFF. CDR3 nucleotides: TGTGCCAGCAGAACTCCCCTAGGGGTAGCGGGAGCTTCGGAGGAGCTGTTTTTT.

This clone was picked up one time. V is TRBV7-9 and J is TRBJ1-2; D may be TRBD1 (5 bases). The CDR3 spans 15 residues. CDR1 and CDR2 from the germline V gene are SEHNR and FQNEAQ (reference sequence). V lost 5 bases and J lost 4, with 17 bases in between. CDR3 sequence (DNA): TGTGCCAGCAGCAACTACACCAGGGCCGTCTATGGCTACACCTTC. It translates to CASSNYTRAVYGYTF.

This chain connects TRBV18 to TRBJ1-1, with unresolved D. The CDR3 spans 13 residues. Trimming pared 8 bases from V and 1 base from J, leaving 11 bases between. Germline-derived CDR1 and CDR2 are KGHSH and LQKENI. The DNA for the CDR3 is TGTGCCAGCACTTCAGAGGGGAACACTGAAGCTTTCTTT. The encoded protein is CASTSEGNTEAFF.

The J gene is TRBJ1-2, the V gene TRBV2; 9 bases are shared with TRBD1. The CDR3 has 17 residues. The germline gives CDR1 SNHLY, CDR2 FYNNEI. V was pared by 3 bases and J by 8 bases, with 16 bases of the junction left unmatched. CDR3 coding DNA: TGTGCCAGCAGTGAGCGGACAGGGGAGGATCGGGTCGGGGGCTACACCTTC. Translation gives CASSERTGEDRVGGYTF.

V usage is TRBV23-1 and J usage is TRBJ1-1; perhaps TRBD1 as D (6 bases). TRBV23-1 is an ORF for which the function is uncertain. V was clipped by 7 bases and J by 3 bases, with 21 bases between them. CDR3 length: 16 amino acids. CDR3 DNA: TGCGCCAGCAAAGGTGAGCGACAGGTAGGGCACACTGAAGCTTTCTTT. Translated, it gives CASKGERQVGHTEAFF.

V gene TRBV3-1 (or the pseudogene TRBV3-2) combines with J gene TRBJ1-1; 9 bases match TRBD1. The length of the CDR3 is 14 residues. Germline CDR1 is LGHDT and CDR2 is YNNKEL (reference sequence). With 1 base clipped from V and 6 bases from J, the junction kept 3 bases outside the gene matches. The CDR3 nucleotides are TGTGCCAGCAGCCAAGCGGACAGGGGACCTGAAGCTTTCTTT. This translates into CASSQADRGPEAFF.

This sequence joins TRBV2 and TRBJ2-7; TRBD1 aligns across 7 bases. CDR1 is SNHLY and CDR2 is FYNNEI in the germline V gene. CDR3 length: 15 amino acids. Losses at the gene ends were 3 bases for V and 3 bases for J; bases not matched to a gene: 8. As DNA, the CDR3 is TGTGCCAGCAGTGATCATAGGGGGCTCAACTACGAGCAGTACTTC. This codes for CASSDHRGLNYEQYF.

The chain carries TRBV19 and TRBJ2-4; maybe TRBD2 (6 bases). CDR1 LNHDA and CDR2 SQIVND come from the germline V gene (reference sequence). There are 18 residues in the CDR3. V was trimmed by 0 bases and J by 1 base, leaving 16 bases between them. The CDR3 spells CASSIDGPFGRAKNIQYF. DNA of the CDR3: TGTGCCAGTAGTATAGACGGGCCTTTTGGGAGGGCCAAAAACATTCAGTACTTC. The variable domain in full, with the rest retrieved from reference TRBV19 and TRBJ2-4, is DGGITQSPKYLFRKEGQNVTLSCEQNLNHDAMYWYRQDPGQGLRLIYYSQIVNDFQKGDIAEGYSVSREKKESFPLTVTSAQKNPTAFYLCASSIDGPFGRAKNIQYFGAGTRLSVL.